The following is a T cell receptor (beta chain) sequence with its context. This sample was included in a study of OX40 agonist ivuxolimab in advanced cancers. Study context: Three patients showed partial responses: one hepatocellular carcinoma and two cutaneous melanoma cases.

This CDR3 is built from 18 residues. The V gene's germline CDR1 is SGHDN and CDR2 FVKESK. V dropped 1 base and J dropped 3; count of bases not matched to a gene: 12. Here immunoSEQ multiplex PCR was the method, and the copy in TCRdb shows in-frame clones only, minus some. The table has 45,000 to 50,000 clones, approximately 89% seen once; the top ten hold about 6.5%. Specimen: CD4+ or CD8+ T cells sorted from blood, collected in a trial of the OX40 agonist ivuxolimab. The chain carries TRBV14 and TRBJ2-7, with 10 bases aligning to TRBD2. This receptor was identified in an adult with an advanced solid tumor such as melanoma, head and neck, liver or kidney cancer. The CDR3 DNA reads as TGTGCCAGCAGCCAAGGAGGGGCTAGCGGGAGTGTCGGCTACGAGCAGTACTTC. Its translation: CASSQGGASGSVGYEQYF.